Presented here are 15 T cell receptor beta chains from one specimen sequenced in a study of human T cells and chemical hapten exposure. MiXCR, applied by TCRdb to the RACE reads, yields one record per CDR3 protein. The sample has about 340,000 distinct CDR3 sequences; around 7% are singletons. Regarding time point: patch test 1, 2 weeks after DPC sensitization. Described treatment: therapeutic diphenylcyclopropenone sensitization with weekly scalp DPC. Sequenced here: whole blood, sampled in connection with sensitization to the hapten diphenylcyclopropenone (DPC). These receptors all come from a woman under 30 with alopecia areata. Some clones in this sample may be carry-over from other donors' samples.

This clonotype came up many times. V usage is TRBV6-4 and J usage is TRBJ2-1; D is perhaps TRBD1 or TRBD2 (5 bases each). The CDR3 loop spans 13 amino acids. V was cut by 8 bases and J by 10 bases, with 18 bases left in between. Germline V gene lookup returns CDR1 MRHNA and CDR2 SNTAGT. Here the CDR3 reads CASSPERTLEQFF. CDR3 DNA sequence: TGTGCCAGCTCACCCGAGCGGACATTGGAGCAGTTCTTC.

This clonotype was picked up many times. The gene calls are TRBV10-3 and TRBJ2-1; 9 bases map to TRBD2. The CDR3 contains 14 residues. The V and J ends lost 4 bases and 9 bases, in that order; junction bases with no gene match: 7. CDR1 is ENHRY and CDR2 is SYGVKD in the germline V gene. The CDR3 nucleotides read TGTGCCATCAGTGGAAGCGGGGGGCCCTCTGAGCAGTTCTTC. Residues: CAISGSGGPSEQFF.

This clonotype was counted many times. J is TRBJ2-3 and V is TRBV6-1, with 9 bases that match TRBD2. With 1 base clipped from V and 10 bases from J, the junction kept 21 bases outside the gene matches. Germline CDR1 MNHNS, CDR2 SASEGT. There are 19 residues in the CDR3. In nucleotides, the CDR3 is TGTGCCAGCAGTGAAGTAACCCGGATTGGCGGGGGGGCGTCGGTGGCGCAGTATTTT. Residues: CASSEVTRIGGGASVAQYF.

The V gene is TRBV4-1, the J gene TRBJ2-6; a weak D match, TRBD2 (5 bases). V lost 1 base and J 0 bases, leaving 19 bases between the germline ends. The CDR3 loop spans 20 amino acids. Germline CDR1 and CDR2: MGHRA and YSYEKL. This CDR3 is CASSQGGLAGPSSGANVLTF. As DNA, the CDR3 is TGCGCCAGCAGCCAAGGAGGCCTCGCGGGCCCCAGCTCTGGGGCCAACGTCCTGACTTTC.

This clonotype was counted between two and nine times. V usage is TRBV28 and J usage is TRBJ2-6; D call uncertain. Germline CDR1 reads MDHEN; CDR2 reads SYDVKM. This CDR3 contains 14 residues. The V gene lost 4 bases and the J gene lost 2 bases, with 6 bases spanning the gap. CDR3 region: CASSSKAGANVLTF. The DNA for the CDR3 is TGTGCCAGCAGTTCAAAAGCTGGGGCCAACGTCCTGACTTTC.

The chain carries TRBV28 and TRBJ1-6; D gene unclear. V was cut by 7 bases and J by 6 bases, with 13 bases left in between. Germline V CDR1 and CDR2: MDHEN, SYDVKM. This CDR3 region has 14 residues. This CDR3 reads CASTERAVNSPLHF. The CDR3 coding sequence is TGTGCCAGCACTGAGCGCGCGGTTAATTCACCCCTCCACTTT.

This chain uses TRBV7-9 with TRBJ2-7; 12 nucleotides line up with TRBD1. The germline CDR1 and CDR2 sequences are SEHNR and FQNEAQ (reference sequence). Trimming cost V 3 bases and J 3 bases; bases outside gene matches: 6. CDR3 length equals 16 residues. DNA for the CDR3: TGTGCCAGCAGCTTGGGGACAGGGGGCGCTCTCTACGAGCAGTACTTC. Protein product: CASSLGTGGALYEQYF.

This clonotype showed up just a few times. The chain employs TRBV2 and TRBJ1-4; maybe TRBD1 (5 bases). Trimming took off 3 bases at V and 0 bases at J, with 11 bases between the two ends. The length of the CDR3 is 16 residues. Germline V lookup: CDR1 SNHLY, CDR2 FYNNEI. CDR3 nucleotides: TGTGCCAGCAGTGAGGAACAGGCCGCAACTAATGAAAAACTGTTTTTT. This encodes CASSEEQAATNEKLFF.

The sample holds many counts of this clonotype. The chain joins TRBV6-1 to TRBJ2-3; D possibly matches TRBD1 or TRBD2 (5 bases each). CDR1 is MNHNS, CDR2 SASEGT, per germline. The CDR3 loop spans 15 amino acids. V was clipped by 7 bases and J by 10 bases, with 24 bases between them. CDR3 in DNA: TGTGCCAGCATCATGTACAGGACTGACGTTTTGCCGCAGTATTTT. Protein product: CASIMYRTDVLPQYF.

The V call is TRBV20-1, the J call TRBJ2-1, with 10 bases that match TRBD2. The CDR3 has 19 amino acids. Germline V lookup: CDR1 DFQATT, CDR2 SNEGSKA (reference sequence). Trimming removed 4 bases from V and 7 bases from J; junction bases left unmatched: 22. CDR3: CSAKDPSGGTLRGINEQFF. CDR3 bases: TGCAGTGCTAAAGACCCTAGCGGGGGAACCCTTAGGGGTATTAATGAGCAGTTCTTC.

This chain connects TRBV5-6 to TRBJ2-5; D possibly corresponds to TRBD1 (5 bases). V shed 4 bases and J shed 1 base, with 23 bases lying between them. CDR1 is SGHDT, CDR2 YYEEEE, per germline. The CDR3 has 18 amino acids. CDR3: CASSLYPGWAMGQETQYF. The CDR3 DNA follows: TGTGCCAGCAGCCTCTACCCAGGGTGGGCGATGGGCCAAGAGACCCAGTACTTC.

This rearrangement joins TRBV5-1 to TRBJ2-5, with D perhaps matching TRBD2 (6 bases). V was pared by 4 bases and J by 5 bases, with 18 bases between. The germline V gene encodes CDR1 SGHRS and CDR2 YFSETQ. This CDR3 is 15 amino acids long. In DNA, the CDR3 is TGCGCCAGCAGCACCCTCGTAGCCGGGGGTGAGACCCAGTACTTC. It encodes CASSTLVAGGETQYF.

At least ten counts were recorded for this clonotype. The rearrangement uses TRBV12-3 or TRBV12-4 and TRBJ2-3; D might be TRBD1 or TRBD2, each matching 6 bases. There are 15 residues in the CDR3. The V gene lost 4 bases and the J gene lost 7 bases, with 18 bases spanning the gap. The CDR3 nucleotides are TGTGCCAGCAGTTCCGGGGGCAAGGTTGTATATACGCAGTATTTT. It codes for CASSSGGKVVYTQYF.

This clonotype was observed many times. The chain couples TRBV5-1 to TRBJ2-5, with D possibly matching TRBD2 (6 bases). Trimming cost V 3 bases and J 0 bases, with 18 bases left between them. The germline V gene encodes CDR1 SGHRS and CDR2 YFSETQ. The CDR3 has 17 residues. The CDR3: CASSSPPGTAYQETQYF. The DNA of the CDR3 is TGCGCCAGCAGCTCACCACCCGGGACTGCATACCAAGAGACCCAGTACTTC. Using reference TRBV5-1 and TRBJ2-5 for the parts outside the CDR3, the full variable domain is KAGVTQTPRYLIKTRGQQVTLSCSPISGHRSVSWYQQTPGQGLQFLFEYFSETQRNKGNFPGRFSGRQFSNSRSEMNVSTLELGDSALYLCASSSPPGTAYQETQYFGPGTRLLVL.

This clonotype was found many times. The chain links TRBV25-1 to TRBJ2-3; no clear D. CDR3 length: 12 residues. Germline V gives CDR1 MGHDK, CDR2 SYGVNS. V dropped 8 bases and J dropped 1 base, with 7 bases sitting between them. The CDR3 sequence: CASQWGTDTQYF. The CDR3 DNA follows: TGTGCCAGCCAATGGGGCACAGATACGCAGTATTTT.